These 24 T cell receptor beta chains were all obtained from the same sample, sequenced in a study of OX40 agonist ivuxolimab in advanced cancers. Assay: immunoSEQ multiplex PCR; the TCRdb copy retains only in-frame clones and omits some. The data contain over 90,000 clones, more than 75% of them singletons. The sample was CD4+ or CD8+ T cells sorted from blood, taken in a trial of the OX40 agonist ivuxolimab. The receptors shown here come from an adult with an advanced solid tumor such as melanoma, head and neck, liver or kidney cancer.

The V gene is TRBV15, the J gene TRBJ2-7; TRBD1 agrees at 10 bases. After removal of 1 base from V and 6 bases from J, the junction contained 6 bases not matched to a gene. The CDR3 is made up of 15 amino acids. Per the germline V gene, CDR1 is LNHNV and CDR2 is YYDKDF (reference sequence). CDR3 in amino acids: CATSRGGQGLGEQYF. The CDR3 DNA reads TGTGCCACCAGCAGAGGGGGACAGGGGCTTGGCGAGCAGTACTTC.

The rearrangement links TRBV7-8 to TRBJ1-5; 9 bases align to TRBD1. This CDR3 is 16 amino acids long. Per the germline V gene, CDR1 is SGHVS and CDR2 is FQNEAQ. V was clipped by 5 bases and J by 1 base; unmatched bases: 6. In nucleotides, the CDR3 is TGTGCCAGCAGCGACCGACAGGGGGGGAGCAATCAGCCCCAGCATTTT. This gives the protein CASSDRQGGSNQPQHF. Full variable domain (remainder filled in from reference TRBV7-8 and TRBJ1-5): GAGVSQSPRYKVAKRGQDVALRCDPISGHVSLFWYQQALGQGPEFLTYFQNEAQLDKSGLPSDRFFAERPEGSVSTLKIQRTQQEDSAVYLCASSDRQGGSNQPQHFGDGTRLSIL.

The chain combines TRBV5-8 with TRBJ2-7; a weak D match, TRBD1 (6 bases). Looked up from germline, CDR1 is SGHTS and CDR2 is YDEGEE. This CDR3 comprises 12 residues. V shed 2 bases and J shed 4 bases, with 7 bases lying between them. CDR3 sequence (DNA): TGTGCCAGCAGCTTCGACAGGTACGAGCAGTACTTC. Amino acids: CASSFDRYEQYF.

The chain is built from TRBV18 and TRBJ2-2; no firm D call. This CDR3 comprises 14 residues. Trimming pared 6 bases from V and 7 bases from J, leaving 15 bases between. CDR1 and CDR2 from the germline V gene are KGHSH and LQKENI. The CDR3 coding sequence is TGTGCCAGCTCTGGACCCCGTGGAGACGGGGAGCTGTTTTTT. Amino acid sequence: CASSGPRGDGELFF. Full variable domain (outside the CDR3, taken from reference TRBV18 and TRBJ2-2): NAGVMQNPRHLVRRRGQEARLRCSPMKGHSHVYWYRQLPEEGLKFMVYLQKENIIDESGMPKERFSAEFPKEGPSILRIQQVVRGDSAAYFCASSGPRGDGELFFGEGSRLTVL.

In DNA form, the CDR3 reads TGTGCCAGCAGGTCCGGGACTTCCACCTACGAGCAGTACTTC. Its translation is CASRSGTSTYEQYF. The rearrangement uses TRBV7-9 and TRBJ2-7, with D perhaps TRBD2 (6 bases). V was cut by 6 bases and J by 2 bases, with 14 bases left in between. Germline lookup yields CDR1 SEHNR and CDR2 FQNEAQ (reference sequence). The CDR3 runs 14 residues.

V gene TRBV27 combines with J gene TRBJ2-2, with 9 bases aligning to TRBD2. Unmatched junction bases numbered 3, after V lost 5 bases and J lost 2 bases. The CDR3 spans 15 residues. Per germline, CDR1 MNHEY and CDR2 SMNVEV (reference sequence). Here the CDR3 reads CASSRLADNTGELFF. CDR3 in DNA: TGTGCCAGCAGTAGACTAGCGGACAACACCGGGGAGCTGTTTTTT.

This sequence joins TRBV4-1 and TRBJ2-6, with D unclear. Germline CDR1 is MGHRA and CDR2 is YSYEKL. CDR3 length equals 16 residues. V lost 4 bases to trimming and J lost 0 bases, with 10 bases between them. DNA for the CDR3: TGCGCCAGCAGCCCCCAAGGCCGCTCTGGGGCCAACGTCCTGACTTTC. Translating it yields CASSPQGRSGANVLTF.

This chain links TRBV27 with TRBJ2-7, with 7 bases that match TRBD1. The CDR3 runs 16 residues. Germline CDR1 MNHEY, CDR2 SMNVEV (reference sequence). The trim removed 0 bases at V and 3 bases at J, leaving 8 bases unmatched. The CDR3 sequence is CASSLSSDRVSYEQYF. CDR3 bases: TGTGCCAGCAGTTTATCCTCTGACAGGGTGAGCTACGAGCAGTACTTC.

The rearrangement joins TRBV6-1 to TRBJ1-1; TRBD1 might be the D (5 bases). The length of the CDR3 is 14 residues. Germline-derived CDR1 and CDR2 are MNHNS and SASEGT. V lost 8 bases to trimming and J lost 2 bases, with 15 bases between them. The CDR3 sequence: CASGRGGFNTEAFF. For the CDR3, the DNA is TGTGCCAGCGGCCGCGGGGGATTTAACACTGAAGCTTTCTTT.

The V gene is TRBV19, the J gene TRBJ2-6; maybe TRBD2 (5 bases). There are 14 residues in the CDR3. V lost 5 bases to trimming and J lost 2 bases, with 7 bases between them. CDR1 and CDR2 from the germline V gene are LNHDA and SQIVND (reference sequence). Here the CDR3 reads CASSSGAGANVLTF. The CDR3 DNA reads as TGTGCCAGTAGTTCCGGGGCTGGGGCCAACGTCCTGACTTTC.

The chain uses TRBV5-4 and TRBJ2-3; the match to TRBD2 covers 7 bases. CDR3 length: 16 residues. Germline CDR1 is SGHNT and CDR2 is YYREEE (reference sequence). V trimming: 4 bases; J trimming: 0 bases; junction bases outside the gene matches: 8. In DNA form, the CDR3 reads TGTGCCAGCAGCGCTAATACGGGACTAAGCACAGATACGCAGTATTTT. It translates to CASSANTGLSTDTQYF.

The chain employs TRBV6-5 and TRBJ1-5; D unresolved. The CDR3 is made up of 14 amino acids. Trimming shortened V by 3 bases and J by 4 bases, and 10 bases separated the two germline ends. Per the germline V gene, CDR1 is MNHEY and CDR2 is SVGAGI. The CDR3 region is CASSYPAGNQPQHF. CDR3 coding DNA: TGTGCCAGCAGTTATCCGGCGGGGAATCAGCCCCAGCATTTT.

This clone was seen more than once but under ten times. V is TRBV28 and J is TRBJ1-5, with TRBD1 identical over 8 bases. CDR3 length: 16 amino acids. Germline CDR1 is MDHEN and CDR2 is SYDVKM. J was trimmed by 7 bases and V by 6 bases; bases with no gene match: 14. The CDR3 region is CASSPQTGAQLQPQHF. CDR3 DNA sequence: TGTGCCAGCAGCCCTCAGACAGGGGCCCAACTACAGCCCCAGCATTTT.

This chain connects TRBV19 to TRBJ1-3; D is perhaps TRBD1 (6 bases). From germline, CDR1 is LNHDA and CDR2 SQIVND (reference sequence). The CDR3 is 15 amino acids. Trimming removed 6 bases at V and 0 bases at J, with 12 bases between. The CDR3 DNA reads as TGTGCCAGTAGCTTAGGACAGTACTCTGGAAACACCATATATTTT. As protein: CASSLGQYSGNTIYF.

The chain links TRBV28 to TRBJ2-5; the D gene is possibly TRBD1 (6 bases). The CDR3 is 17 amino acids. Germline V gives CDR1 MDHEN, CDR2 SYDVKM. Between the trimmed V and J ends, which lost 5 bases and 5 bases, there was a span of 24 bases. The CDR3 spells CASSRTGYGVLRETQYF. CDR3 in DNA: TGTGCCAGCAGTCGAACAGGGTATGGGGTATTGAGGGAGACCCAGTACTTC.

The gene calls are TRBV7-8 and TRBJ2-2; D perhaps matches TRBD1 (6 bases). This CDR3 region has 19 residues. Trimming took 5 bases from V and 6 from J, leaving 28 bases between them. Germline V gives CDR1 SGHVS, CDR2 FQNEAQ. CDR3 bases: TGTGCCAGCAGCAACGACCGCCTGGGGGCAGGGAGATTTTCCGGGGAGCTGTTTTTT. Amino acid sequence: CASSNDRLGAGRFSGELFF.

The genes are TRBV2 and TRBJ2-7; no definite D call. Germline CDR1 SNHLY, CDR2 FYNNEI. This CDR3 is built from 11 residues. Between the trimmed V and J ends, which lost 8 bases and 7 bases, there was a span of 12 bases. The CDR3 DNA reads as TGTGCCAGCGGCTCGGCGCGGGAGCAGTACTTC. Protein: CASGSAREQYF.

The chain uses TRBV28 and TRBJ2-5; weak D call: TRBD2 (5 bases). CDR3 length: 13 amino acids. Per the germline V gene, CDR1 is MDHEN and CDR2 is SYDVKM. Trimming removed 6 bases from V and 7 bases from J, with 15 bases in between. CDR3 DNA: TGTGCCAGCAGCCTACTAGATGTGGCGACCCAGTACTTC. Protein sequence: CASSLLDVATQYF.

The rearrangement joins TRBV29-1 to TRBJ1-1; D call uncertain. Germline CDR1 is SQVTM and CDR2 is ANQGSEA. The CDR3 totals 14 residues. Trimming took 4 bases from V and 11 from J, leaving 23 bases between them. The CDR3 reads CSVADPNIGKRAFF. The CDR3 DNA follows: TGCAGCGTTGCAGACCCGAACATTGGAAAGAGGGCTTTCTTT.

This clone was observed a single time. This sequence joins TRBV5-1 and TRBJ2-3, with D perhaps matching TRBD2 (5 bases). Germline loops: CDR1 SGHRS, CDR2 YFSETQ. This CDR3 comprises 14 residues. Trimming removed 0 bases from V and 2 bases from J, with 7 bases in between. CDR3 protein: CASSLVGVTDTQYF. The DNA of the CDR3 is TGCGCCAGCAGCTTGGTGGGAGTCACAGATACGCAGTATTTT.

This clone was counted only a few times. V usage is TRBV10-3 and J usage is TRBJ2-7; TRBD1 aligns across 8 bases. Germline CDR1 and CDR2: ENHRY and SYGVKD. The CDR3 has 14 residues. V was clipped by 6 bases and J by 2 bases; unmatched bases: 6. CDR3 nucleotide sequence: TGTGCCATCAGCAGAGAACAGGGGGCCTACGAGCAGTACTTC. It specifies CAISREQGAYEQYF.

J is TRBJ1-4 and V is TRBV28; 8 nucleotides agree with TRBD1. The CDR3 runs 13 residues. J gave up 3 bases and V 8 bases, and 2 bases lay outside the gene matches. Germline CDR1 and CDR2: MDHEN and SYDVKM. The CDR3 sequence is CASLDRANEKLFF. In DNA form, the CDR3 reads TGTGCCAGCCTGGACAGGGCTAATGAAAAACTGTTTTTT.

This clone appeared a single time. The chain has TRBV5-1 and TRBJ1-3, with 7 bases matching TRBD1. V was pared by 3 bases and J by 2 bases, with 2 bases of the junction left unmatched. The CDR3 contains 14 residues. Germline assignment: CDR1 SGHRS and CDR2 YFSETQ. The CDR3 DNA sequence: TGCGCCAGCAGCTCGGGACAGACTGGAAACACCATATATTTT. This sequence encodes CASSSGQTGNTIYF.

The chain couples TRBV5-7 to TRBJ2-4; no clear D. TRBV5-7 is an ORF, with its function uncertain. V was trimmed by 0 bases and J by 1 base, leaving 8 bases between them. The CDR3 runs to 15 residues. This CDR3 reads CASSLGRSAKNIQYF. The CDR3 DNA reads as TGTGCCAGCAGCTTGGGACGGTCTGCCAAAAACATTCAGTACTTC.